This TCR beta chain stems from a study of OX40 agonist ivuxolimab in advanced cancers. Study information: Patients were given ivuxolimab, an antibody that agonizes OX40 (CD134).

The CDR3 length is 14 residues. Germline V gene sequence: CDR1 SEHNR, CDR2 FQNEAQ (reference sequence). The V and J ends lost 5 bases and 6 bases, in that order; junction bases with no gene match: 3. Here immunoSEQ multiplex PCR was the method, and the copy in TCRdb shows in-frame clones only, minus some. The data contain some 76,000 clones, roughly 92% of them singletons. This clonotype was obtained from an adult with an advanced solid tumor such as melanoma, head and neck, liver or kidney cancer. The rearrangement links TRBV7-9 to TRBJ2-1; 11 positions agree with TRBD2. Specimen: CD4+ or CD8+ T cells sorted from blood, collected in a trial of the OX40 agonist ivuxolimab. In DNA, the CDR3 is TGTGCCAGCAGCATTAGCGGGAGGGGCAATGAGCAGTTCTTC. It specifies CASSISGRGNEQFF.